This paragraph reports one T cell receptor beta chain. The antigen it binds to is not known. Nothing much larger sits one base from this clone, and base qualities are not available. This record belongs to a study of blood T cell repertoires in COVID-19 (dated by TCRdb to the early 2020s). Study-wide context: Samples covering the acute and convalescent phases of COVID-19 were provided by collaborators in the United States, Italy and Spain. The prospective study material was composed of cDNA or gDNA derived from T cells, B-cell-depleted T cells, or PBMCs. Deeply sampled blood TCRbeta repertoires from subjects exposed to, actively infected with, or recovered from COVID-19 were included in the dataset. The repertoires were made available in a free public database intended to serve as a resource for research on the immune response to SARS-CoV-2. Samples were obtained from the ongoing ImmuneRACE study (first 160 participants) and from some 1,200 subjects provided by 6 global collaborators. Sample metadata almost always included a de-identified subject ID, COVID-19 status, age in years and sex. Where available, HLA class I and class II types were taken from metadata supplied by the sample provider and were not determined by assay-based typing. Points the paper makes about the study in general: How much clinical and demographic metadata was included differed by source and by participant, and the metadata was provided uncurated.

At the junction V is shortened by 8 bases and J by 6 bases, with 13 bases in between. The germline V gene encodes CDR1 MNHEY and CDR2 SMNVEV (reference sequence). The CDR3 has 12 amino acids, counting the end cysteine and phenylalanine. Only the CDR3 DNA is retained, 36 bases long and in frame from the first base. The immunoSEQ Assay, a bias-controlled multiplex PCR, was used to amplify TCRbeta CDR3 regions from genomic DNA. The paper's data handling went like this. Within the assay, amplification of reference gene primers was used to estimate how many nucleated cells each sample contained. Sequence reads were collapsed and filtered to measure the absolute abundance of every unique TCRbeta CDR3 rearrangement. For each sample, productive Simpson clonality was calculated as the square root of Simpson's diversity index over productive rearrangements. TCRdb limited this immuneACCESS table to in-frame rearrangements with V and J called. A share of clones is missing; checked studies link under half to unresolved V genes, and the rest is unexplained. V, J and clone size derive from that table, while D and trimming were established from the DNA sequence. The sample table records about 170,000 clones; around 86% of these occur just once. Clones ranked in the top ten supply 2.5% to 4% of the sample.

The collaborating institutions used their own protocols to collect whole blood in K2EDTA tubes. For TCRbeta analysis, collaborator samples were shipped as frozen whole blood, as isolated PBMCs, or as DNA extracted from either sample type. The V and J genes are TRBV27 and TRBJ1-1, with the D gene not clear enough to name. Sequencing was carried out using peripheral blood. The TCR comes from a man between 65 and 79 years old with acute or convalescent COVID-19. CDR3 region: CASRRTGAEAFF. The nucleotide sequence is TGTGCCAGCCGAAGGACTGGCGCTGAAGCTTTCTTT.